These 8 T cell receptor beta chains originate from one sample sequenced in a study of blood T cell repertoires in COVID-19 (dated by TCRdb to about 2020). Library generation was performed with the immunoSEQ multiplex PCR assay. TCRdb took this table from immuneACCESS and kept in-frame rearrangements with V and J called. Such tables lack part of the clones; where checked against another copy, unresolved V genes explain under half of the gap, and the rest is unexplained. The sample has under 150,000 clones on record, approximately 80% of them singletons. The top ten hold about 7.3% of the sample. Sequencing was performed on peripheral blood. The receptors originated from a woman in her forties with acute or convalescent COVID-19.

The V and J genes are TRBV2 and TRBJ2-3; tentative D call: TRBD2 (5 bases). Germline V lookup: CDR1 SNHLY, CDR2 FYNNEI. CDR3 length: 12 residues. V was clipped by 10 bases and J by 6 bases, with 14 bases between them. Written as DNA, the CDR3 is TGTGCCACCACGGGAATTGGTGATACGCAGTATTTT. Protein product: CATTGIGDTQYF. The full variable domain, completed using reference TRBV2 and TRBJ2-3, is EPEVTQTPSHQVTQMGQEVILRCVPISNHLYFYWYRQILGQKVEFLVSFYNNEISEKSEIFDDQFSVERPDGSNFTLKIRSTKLEDSAMYFCATTGIGDTQYFGPGTRLTVL.

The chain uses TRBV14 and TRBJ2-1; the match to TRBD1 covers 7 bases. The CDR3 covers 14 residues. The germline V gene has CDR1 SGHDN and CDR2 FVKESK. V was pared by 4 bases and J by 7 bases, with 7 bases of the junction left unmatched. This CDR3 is CASSPGQRTNEQFF. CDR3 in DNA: TGTGCCAGCAGCCCGGGACAGCGAACAAATGAGCAGTTCTTC.

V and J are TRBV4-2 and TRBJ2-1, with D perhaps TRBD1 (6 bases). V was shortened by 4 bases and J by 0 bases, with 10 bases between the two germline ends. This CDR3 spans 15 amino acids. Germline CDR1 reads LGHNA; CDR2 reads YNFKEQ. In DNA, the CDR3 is TGTGCCAGCAGCCGTACAGGGCGCTCCTACAATGAGCAGTTCTTC. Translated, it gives CASSRTGRSYNEQFF.

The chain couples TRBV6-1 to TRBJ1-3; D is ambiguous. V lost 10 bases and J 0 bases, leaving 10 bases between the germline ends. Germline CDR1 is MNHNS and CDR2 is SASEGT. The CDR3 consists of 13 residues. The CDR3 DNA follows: TGTGCCACCTCCACAGCCTCTGGAAACACCATATATTTT. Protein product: CATSTASGNTIYF.

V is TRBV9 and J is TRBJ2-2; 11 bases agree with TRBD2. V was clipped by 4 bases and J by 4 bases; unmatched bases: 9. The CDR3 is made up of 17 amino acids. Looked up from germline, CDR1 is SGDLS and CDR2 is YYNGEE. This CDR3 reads CASSPHSGGAVTGELFF. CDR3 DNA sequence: TGTGCCAGCAGCCCTCATAGCGGGGGGGCGGTCACCGGGGAGCTGTTTTTT.

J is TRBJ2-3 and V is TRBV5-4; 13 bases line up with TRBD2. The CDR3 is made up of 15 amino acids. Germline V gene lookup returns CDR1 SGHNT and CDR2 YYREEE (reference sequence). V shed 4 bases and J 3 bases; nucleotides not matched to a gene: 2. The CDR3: CASSTSGGETDTQYF. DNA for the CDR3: TGTGCCAGCAGCACTAGCGGGGGGGAAACAGATACGCAGTATTTT.

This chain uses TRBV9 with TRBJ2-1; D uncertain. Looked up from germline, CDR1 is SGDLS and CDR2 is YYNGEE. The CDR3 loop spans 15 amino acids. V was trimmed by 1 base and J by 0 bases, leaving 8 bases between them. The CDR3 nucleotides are TGTGCCAGCAGCGTACTAGTCAGCTCCTACAATGAGCAGTTCTTC. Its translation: CASSVLVSSYNEQFF.

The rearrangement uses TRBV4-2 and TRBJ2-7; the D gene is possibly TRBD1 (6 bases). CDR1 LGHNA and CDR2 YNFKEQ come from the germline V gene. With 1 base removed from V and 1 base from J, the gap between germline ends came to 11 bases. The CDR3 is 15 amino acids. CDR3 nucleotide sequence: TGTGCCAGCAGCCAAGCGGTACAGGGATCCTACGAGCAGTACTTC. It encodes CASSQAVQGSYEQYF.